Presented here are 32 T cell receptor beta chains from one specimen sequenced in a study of blood T cells in healthy people across ages. Through a sample-barcoded 5' primer and a J-beta primer mix, a second PCR was run for about 6 to 11 cycles. TCRdb re-called the 5' RACE reads through MiXCR, storing one row per CDR3 protein. This sample has roughly 1,300,000 distinct CDR3 sequences; roughly 60% occur once, and the top ten carry about 6.7%. The sample comprised blood. The source is a man aged 18 to 29 in good health.

This clonotype was recorded a few times. The gene calls are TRBV20-1 and TRBJ1-5; D unclear. Germline V gene lookup returns CDR1 DFQATT and CDR2 SNEGSKA (reference sequence). The V and J ends lost 3 bases and 0 bases respectively, with 9 bases between them. The CDR3 contains 14 residues. The CDR3 nucleotides read TGCAGTGCTAGCGACCTACTTAGCAATCAGCCCCAGCATTTT. This gives the protein CSASDLLSNQPQHF.

The chain has TRBV25-1 and TRBJ2-1; D gene ambiguous. The CDR3 covers 14 residues. CDR1 is MGHDK and CDR2 is SYGVNS in the germline V gene. The V end was cut by 3 bases, the J end by 6 bases, with 12 bases between. For the CDR3, the DNA is TGTGCCAGCAGTGATACCCGCGGAACCAATGAGCAGTTCTTC. Translation: CASSDTRGTNEQFF.

This clonotype was observed a handful of times. The chain recombines TRBV3-1 with TRBJ2-1; weak D call: TRBD2 (6 bases). CDR1 is LGHDT, CDR2 YNNKEL, per germline (reference sequence). The CDR3 runs 17 residues. Trimming left V 0 bases short and J 0 bases short, with 12 bases between. DNA for the CDR3: TGTGCCAGCAGCCAAGATTGGGCGGGGCTCTCCTACAATGAGCAGTTCTTC. It codes for CASSQDWAGLSYNEQFF.

V is TRBV11-2 and J is TRBJ2-4, with D perhaps matching TRBD1 or TRBD2 (5 bases each). CDR1 is SGHAT, CDR2 FQNNGV, per germline. The length of the CDR3 is 14 residues. Trimming left V 0 bases short and J 13 bases short, with 16 bases between. CDR3 sequence: CASSLEGFLGEQYF. The CDR3 DNA reads as TGTGCCAGCAGCTTAGAAGGGTTCCTAGGGGAGCAGTACTTC.

A few counts support this clonotype. This chain connects TRBV11-2 to TRBJ1-2, with TRBD1 matching 9 bases. CDR3 length: 13 amino acids. V shed 6 bases, J shed 4 bases, and the junction held 3 bases outside the gene matches. Looked up from germline, CDR1 is SGHAT and CDR2 is FQNNGV. The CDR3 DNA reads as TGTGCCAGCAGGATGACAGGGGGCTATGGCTACACCTTC. Its protein is CASRMTGGYGYTF.

The rearrangement uses TRBV12-3 or TRBV12-4 and TRBJ2-1, with D perhaps TRBD2 (6 bases). This CDR3 comprises 12 residues. Trimming took off 7 bases at V and 7 bases at J, with 11 bases between the two ends. CDR3 sequence (DNA): TGTGCCAGCACCCCGGGAGCAAATGAGCAGTTCTTC. Translated, it gives CASTPGANEQFF.

The DNA for the CDR3 is TGTGCCAGCAGGCCACCCGGTGGGGCAGACACAGATACGCAGTATTTT. It yields the protein CASRPPGGADTDTQYF. V and J are TRBV6-5 and TRBJ2-3; tentatively, D is TRBD1 (5 bases). The CDR3 has 16 residues. Germline V CDR1 and CDR2: MNHEY, SVGAGI. Trimming left V 6 bases short and J 2 bases short, with 18 bases between.

This clonotype has more than one count but fewer than ten. The gene calls are TRBV29-1 and TRBJ2-5; the D is unclear. The closer fit of TRBJ2-7 to the DNA end suggests the J call may be wrong. The CDR3 consists of 14 residues. From germline, CDR1 is SQVTM and CDR2 ANQGSEA. The CDR3 sequence: CSVLYQESLLEQYF. The CDR3 DNA reads TGCAGCGTTCTCTACCAGGAAAGCTTACTCGAGCAGTACTTC.

For the CDR3, the DNA is TGCAGTGCTGAGACAGAAGACCCTGAAGCTTTCTTT. This translates into CSAETEDPEAFF. V gene TRBV20-1 combines with J gene TRBJ1-1; possible D gene TRBD1, 5 bases. Trimming took off 5 bases at V and 6 bases at J, with 13 bases between the two ends. The CDR3 extends over 12 amino acids. The germline gives CDR1 DFQATT, CDR2 SNEGSKA (reference sequence).

The chain employs TRBV10-1 and TRBJ2-7, with D perhaps given as TRBD1 or TRBD2 (5 bases each). Germline lookup yields CDR1 WNHNN and CDR2 SYGVQD (reference sequence). V was clipped by 4 bases and J by 0 bases, with 13 bases between them. The CDR3 has 15 amino acids. CDR3 nucleotides: TGCGCCAGCAGTGGCCCGGGACCGAACTCCTACGAGCAGTACTTC. The encoded protein is CASSGPGPNSYEQYF.

Only one count was recorded for this clonotype. The V call is TRBV28, the J call TRBJ2-5; D gene unclear. From germline, CDR1 is MDHEN and CDR2 SYDVKM. The CDR3 spans 13 residues. V dropped 6 bases and J dropped 0 bases, with 8 bases sitting between them. The chain's CDR3 is CASSTEYQETQYF. The CDR3, as DNA: TGTGCCAGCAGCACAGAGTACCAAGAGACCCAGTACTTC.

For the CDR3, the DNA is TGTGCCAGCAGCGTAGACAGTACCCAGTACTTC. This translates into CASSVDSTQYF. The V gene is TRBV9, the J gene TRBJ2-7; D unclear. CDR1 and CDR2 (germline): SGDLS, YYNGEE. V was cut by 0 bases and J by 10 bases, with 8 bases left in between. The CDR3 length is 11 residues.

This clonotype was detected a few times. The chain recombines TRBV12-3 or TRBV12-4 with TRBJ2-1; D is unclear. The CDR3 has 13 residues. V was clipped by 6 bases and J by 2 bases, with 8 bases between them. The chain's CDR3 is CASRETTYNEQFF. The DNA of the CDR3 is TGTGCCAGCAGAGAGACAACCTACAATGAGCAGTTCTTC.

This CDR3 is CATSDATRKGSYNEQFF. The CDR3 nucleotides read TGTGCCACCAGTGATGCCACACGGAAAGGCTCGTACAATGAGCAGTTCTTC. The chain couples TRBV24-1 to TRBJ2-1; D not resolved. The length of the CDR3 is 17 residues. V lost 3 bases and J lost 4, with 18 bases in between. Germline assignment: CDR1 KGHDR and CDR2 SFDVKD.

Only a few counts were recorded for this clonotype. The chain couples TRBV7-2 to TRBJ2-1; 8 bases agree with TRBD2. The CDR3 length is 15 residues. Germline CDR1 SGHTA, CDR2 FQGNSA. The V and J ends lost 4 bases and 6 bases, in that order; junction bases with no gene match: 8. The CDR3 sequence: CASSSSGRLANEQFF. The CDR3 nucleotides are TGTGCCAGCAGCTCCAGCGGGAGATTAGCCAATGAGCAGTTCTTC.

The V call is TRBV20-1, the J call TRBJ2-3; 8 bases agree with TRBD2. CDR1 and CDR2 (germline): DFQATT, SNEGSKA (reference sequence). Losses at the gene ends were 5 bases for V and 2 bases for J; bases not matched to a gene: 6. The CDR3 spans 14 residues. The chain's CDR3 is CSAPKRGTTDTQYF. CDR3 sequence (DNA): TGCAGTGCTCCCAAGCGGGGGACCACAGATACGCAGTATTTT.

The J gene is TRBJ2-1, the V gene TRBV12-3 or TRBV12-4; possible D gene TRBD2, 7 bases. V gave up 7 bases and J gave up 5 bases, with 18 bases separating them. The CDR3 has 15 residues. The CDR3 region is CASNPLGGPHNEQFF. The CDR3 region has the DNA TGTGCCAGCAATCCTCTCGGGGGGCCACACAATGAGCAGTTCTTC.

This clonotype was observed a few times. This chain uses TRBV3-1 with TRBJ2-4, with a possible D match to TRBD1 (6 bases). Trimming cost V 2 bases and J 4 bases, with 15 bases left between them. Germline CDR1 LGHDT, CDR2 YNNKEL (reference sequence). The CDR3 loop spans 16 amino acids. The CDR3 DNA reads TGTGCCAGCAGCCAATTTGTAGGGACACCGAAAAACATTCAGTACTTC. Translated, it gives CASSQFVGTPKNIQYF.

A few counts support this clonotype. The chain couples TRBV7-9 to TRBJ1-1, with D hard to call. Trimming shortened V by 1 base and J by 0 bases, and 9 bases separated the two germline ends. Germline values: CDR1 SEHNR, CDR2 FQNEAQ (reference sequence). This CDR3 is built from 15 residues. DNA for the CDR3: TGTGCCAGCAGCTTAGGATCCGTTTTGAACACTGAAGCTTTCTTT. Its translation: CASSLGSVLNTEAFF.

This chain connects TRBV27 to TRBJ2-7; 11 nucleotides align to TRBD2. Germline assignment: CDR1 MNHEY and CDR2 SMNVEV (reference sequence). Unmatched junction bases numbered 7, after V lost 6 bases and J lost 6 bases. CDR3 length equals 14 residues. The DNA for the CDR3 is TGTGCCAGCAGCGCTGCCCTAGCGGGAGGCGAGCAGTACTTC. Encoded protein: CASSAALAGGEQYF.

This clonotype was observed a handful of times. The V call is TRBV6-5, the J call TRBJ2-3, with 7 positions matching TRBD2. Germline V gene lookup returns CDR1 MNHEY and CDR2 SVGAGI. The CDR3 is 15 residues long. With V trimmed by 5 bases and J by 0 bases, 5 bases remained unmatched. CDR3 protein: CASSVLAESTDTQYF. CDR3 sequence (DNA): TGTGCCAGCAGTGTCCTAGCGGAAAGCACAGATACGCAGTATTTT.

This clonotype was picked up a small number of times. The rearrangement uses TRBV6-6 and TRBJ1-1, with a possible D match to TRBD1 (6 bases). The CDR3 has 14 amino acids. Trimming pared 7 bases from V and 6 bases from J, leaving 18 bases between. CDR1 and CDR2 from the germline V gene are MNHNY and SVGAGI (reference sequence). The CDR3 coding sequence is TGTGCCAGCACTTTAAGGGGGGGAGTTCCTGAAGCTTTCTTT. It specifies CASTLRGGVPEAFF.

The chain joins TRBV24-1 to TRBJ2-4; a possible D gene is TRBD1 (6 bases). This CDR3 has 13 amino acids. Trimming left V 7 bases short and J 7 bases short, with 13 bases between. CDR1 and CDR2 from the germline V gene are KGHDR and SFDVKD. Here the CDR3 reads CATRKRGWNIQYF. In nucleotides, the CDR3 is TGTGCCACCAGGAAAAGGGGGTGGAACATTCAGTACTTC.

The CDR3: CSARDAHPLANSGANVLTF. The CDR3 nucleotides are TGCAGTGCTAGAGATGCCCATCCTCTAGCGAACTCTGGGGCCAACGTCCTGACTTTC. V is TRBV20-1 and J is TRBJ2-6; a possible D gene is TRBD2 (6 bases). The CDR3 has 19 residues. Trimming cost V 0 bases and J 0 bases, with 18 bases left between them. Per germline, CDR1 DFQATT and CDR2 SNEGSKA (reference sequence).

The rearrangement uses TRBV5-1 and TRBJ2-4; TRBD1 aligns across 8 bases. Germline values: CDR1 SGHRS, CDR2 YFSETQ. The CDR3 extends over 18 amino acids. V lost 4 bases, J lost 1 base, and 13 bases stayed unmatched. CDR3 protein: CASSRTPGGESAKNIQYF. Written as DNA, the CDR3 is TGCGCCAGCAGCCGTACACCAGGGGGCGAGTCCGCCAAAAACATTCAGTACTTC.

The chain links TRBV9 to TRBJ2-3; D is undetermined. Trimming removed 2 bases at V and 0 bases at J, with 7 bases between. From germline, CDR1 is SGDLS and CDR2 YYNGEE. The CDR3 covers 14 residues. The CDR3 DNA reads TGTGCCAGCAGCGTTGTCGGTAGCACAGATACGCAGTATTTT. It yields the protein CASSVVGSTDTQYF.

The chain carries TRBV4-3 and TRBJ1-5; D gene unclear. CDR1 and CDR2 (germline): LGHNA, YSLEER. The ends were cut back, 0 bases at V and 5 bases at J, with 11 bases in the middle. CDR3 length: 15 residues. Here the CDR3 DNA reads TGCGCCAGCAGCCAAGAGTCAGGCAGCTATCAGCCCCAGCATTTT. Translated: CASSQESGSYQPQHF.

Concerning this clonotype itself: Germline and junction disagree at one end, which may indicate a read error. The chain uses TRBV7-9 and TRBJ2-5; TRBD2 agrees at 7 bases. The CDR3 runs to 14 residues. Germline V gene lookup returns CDR1 SEHNR and CDR2 FQNEAQ (reference sequence). The CDR3 nucleotides read TGTGCCGGCAGTGTCGGCGCGGGAGAGGAGACCCAGTACTTC. Translation: CAGSVGAGEETQYF.

This clonotype has just one count. The chain joins TRBV11-1 to TRBJ2-7; D is tentatively TRBD1 or TRBD2 (7 bases each). CDR1 is SGHAT, CDR2 FQDESV, per germline (reference sequence). The CDR3 sequence is 22 residues long. V was shortened by 4 bases and J by 3 bases, with 37 bases between the two germline ends. The CDR3 protein is CASSSSSVSGDSVIRGVYEQYF. The CDR3 DNA is TGTGCCAGCAGCTCAAGTAGCGTCAGCGGGGATAGCGTGATCAGGGGGGTCTACGAGCAGTACTTC.

This clonotype was recorded at least ten times. The chain couples TRBV20-1 to TRBJ2-1; TRBD1 aligns across 9 bases. The CDR3 has 15 residues. Per germline, CDR1 DFQATT and CDR2 SNEGSKA (reference sequence). V trimming: 6 bases; J trimming: 5 bases; junction bases outside the gene matches: 11. The CDR3 DNA reads as TGCAGTGCCTCCCCTTGGGACAGGGCGGACAATGAGCAGTTCTTC. It encodes CSASPWDRADNEQFF.

This clonotype showed up just a few times. CDR3 protein: CSATTGRWEQYF. In DNA, the CDR3 is TGCAGTGCTACAACGGGGCGTTGGGAGCAGTACTTC. The V gene is TRBV20-1, the J gene TRBJ2-7; possibly TRBD1 or TRBD2 for D (5 bases each). Deletions cut 4 bases from V and 7 bases from J, with 14 bases between. This CDR3 contains 12 residues. Germline-derived CDR1 and CDR2 are DFQATT and SNEGSKA (reference sequence).

The chain recombines TRBV29-1 with TRBJ1-2; 7 bases match TRBD1. CDR1 SQVTM and CDR2 ANQGSEA come from the germline V gene. V lost 6 bases, J lost 5 bases, and 6 bases stayed unmatched. This CDR3 has 12 amino acids. CDR3 nucleotide sequence: TGCAGCGTACAGGGGAGACCATATGGCTACACCTTC. Protein sequence: CSVQGRPYGYTF.